The clone carrying this TCR beta chain came up once. These data belong to a study of blood T cells in healthy people across ages. A J-beta primer mix and a sample-barcoded 5' primer were used in a second PCR of roughly 7 to 12 cycles. One entry per CDR3 protein, called by TCRdb with MiXCR from the 5' RACE reads. The profile shows about 640,000 distinct CDR3 sequences, roughly 43% of them singletons. From germline, CDR1 is SGHTS and CDR2 YDEGEE. The V and J ends lost 3 bases and 2 bases respectively, with 11 bases between them. This CDR3 has 14 amino acids. The clonotype comes from a man older than 75 in good health. The sequenced material came from blood. The V gene is TRBV5-8, the J gene TRBJ1-2; D gene unclear. The CDR3 spells CASSYSGENYGYTF. The CDR3 DNA sequence: TGTGCCAGCAGCTACTCAGGAGAGAACTATGGCTACACCTTC.